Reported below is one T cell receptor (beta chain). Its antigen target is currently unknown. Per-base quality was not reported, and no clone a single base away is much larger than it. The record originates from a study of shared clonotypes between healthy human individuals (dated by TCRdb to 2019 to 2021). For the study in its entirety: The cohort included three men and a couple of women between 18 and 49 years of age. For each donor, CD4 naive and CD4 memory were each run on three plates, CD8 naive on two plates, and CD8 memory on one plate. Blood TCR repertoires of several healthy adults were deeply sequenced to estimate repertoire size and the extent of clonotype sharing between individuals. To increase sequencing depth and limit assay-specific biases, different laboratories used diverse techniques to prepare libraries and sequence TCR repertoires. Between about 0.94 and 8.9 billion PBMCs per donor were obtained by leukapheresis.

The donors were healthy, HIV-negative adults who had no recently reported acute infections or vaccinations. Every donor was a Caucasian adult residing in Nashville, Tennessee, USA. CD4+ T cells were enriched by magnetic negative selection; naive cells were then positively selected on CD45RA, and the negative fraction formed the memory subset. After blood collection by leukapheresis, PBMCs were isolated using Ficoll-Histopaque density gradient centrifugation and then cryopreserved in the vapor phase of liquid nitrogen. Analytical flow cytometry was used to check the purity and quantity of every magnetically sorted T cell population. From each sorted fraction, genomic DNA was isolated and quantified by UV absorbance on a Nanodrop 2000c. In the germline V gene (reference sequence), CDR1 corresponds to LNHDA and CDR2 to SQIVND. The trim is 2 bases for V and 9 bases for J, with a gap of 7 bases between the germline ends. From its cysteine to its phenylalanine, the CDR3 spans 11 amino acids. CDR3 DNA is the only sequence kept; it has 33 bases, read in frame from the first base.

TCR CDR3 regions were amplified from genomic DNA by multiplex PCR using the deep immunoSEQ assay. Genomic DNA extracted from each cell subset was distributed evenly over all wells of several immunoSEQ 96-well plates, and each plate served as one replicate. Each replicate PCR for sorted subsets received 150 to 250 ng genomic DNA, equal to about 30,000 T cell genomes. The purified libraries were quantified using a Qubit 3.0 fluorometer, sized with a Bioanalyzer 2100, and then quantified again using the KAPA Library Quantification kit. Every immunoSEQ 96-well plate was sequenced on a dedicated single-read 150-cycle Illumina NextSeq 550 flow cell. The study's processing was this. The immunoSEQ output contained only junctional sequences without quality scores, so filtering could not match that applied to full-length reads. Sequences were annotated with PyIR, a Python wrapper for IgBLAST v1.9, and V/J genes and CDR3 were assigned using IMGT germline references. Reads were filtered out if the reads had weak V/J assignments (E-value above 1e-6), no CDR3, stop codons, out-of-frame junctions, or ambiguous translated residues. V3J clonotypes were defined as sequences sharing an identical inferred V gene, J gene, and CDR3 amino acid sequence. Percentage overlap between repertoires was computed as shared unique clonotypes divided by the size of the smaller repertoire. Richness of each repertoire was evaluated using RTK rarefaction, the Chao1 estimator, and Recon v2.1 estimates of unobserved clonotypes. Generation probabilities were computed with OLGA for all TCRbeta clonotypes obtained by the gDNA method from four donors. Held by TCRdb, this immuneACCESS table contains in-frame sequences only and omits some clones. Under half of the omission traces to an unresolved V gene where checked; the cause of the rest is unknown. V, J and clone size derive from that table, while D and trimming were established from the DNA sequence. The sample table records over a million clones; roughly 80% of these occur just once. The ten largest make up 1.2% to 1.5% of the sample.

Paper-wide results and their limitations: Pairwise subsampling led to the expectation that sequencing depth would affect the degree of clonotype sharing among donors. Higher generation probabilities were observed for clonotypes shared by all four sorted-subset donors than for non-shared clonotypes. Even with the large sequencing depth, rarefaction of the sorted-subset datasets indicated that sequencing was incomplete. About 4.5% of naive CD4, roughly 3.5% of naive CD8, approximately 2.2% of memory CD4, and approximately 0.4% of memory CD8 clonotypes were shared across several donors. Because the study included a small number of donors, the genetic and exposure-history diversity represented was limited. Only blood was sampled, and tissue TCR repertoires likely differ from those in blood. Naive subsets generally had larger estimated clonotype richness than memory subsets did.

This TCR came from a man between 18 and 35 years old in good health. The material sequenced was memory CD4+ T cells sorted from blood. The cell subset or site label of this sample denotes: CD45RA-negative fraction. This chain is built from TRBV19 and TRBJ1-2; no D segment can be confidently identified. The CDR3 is CASSIRHRYTF. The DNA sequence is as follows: TGTGCCAGTAGTATACGTCACCGCTACACCTTC.